The present entry profiles one TCR beta chain with its context. The antigen it binds to is not known. One base away there is no much larger clone; base qualities are not given. The sample is drawn from a study of shared clonotypes between healthy human individuals (TCRdb year 2020). Notes on the research overall: The cohort comprised a couple of women and a few men aged 18 to 49 years. Blood TCR repertoires of five healthy adults were deeply sequenced to estimate repertoire size and the extent of clonotype sharing between individuals. Different laboratories and diverse techniques were used to prepare libraries and sequence TCR repertoires, to increase sequencing depth and limit assay-specific biases. Per donor, leukapheresis produced somewhere between about 0.94 and 9.5 billion PBMCs.

The donors were healthy, HIV-negative adults with no recently reported acute infections or vaccinations. Every donor was a Caucasian adult residing in Nashville, Tennessee, USA. For unsorted samples, 84 million or so PBMCs were counted, and genomic DNA was extracted using the QIAamp DNA Blood Mini kit. After blood collection by leukapheresis, PBMCs were isolated using Ficoll-Histopaque density gradient centrifugation and then cryopreserved in the vapor phase of liquid nitrogen. V ends up 4 bases short and J 8 bases short, with an unmatched junction base count of 7. Based on the germline V gene, the CDR1 and CDR2 sequences are SGHTA and FQGNSA. From the cysteine up to the phenylalanine, the CDR3 has a length of 13 residues. CDR3 DNA is the only sequence kept; it has 39 bases, read in frame from the first base. TCR CDR3 regions were amplified from genomic DNA by multiplex PCR using the deep immunoSEQ assay. Genomic DNA extracted from each cell subset was distributed evenly over all wells of several immunoSEQ 96-well plates, and each plate served as one replicate. For unsorted PBMC, around 0.3 ug genomic DNA, equal to tens of thousands of T cell genomes, was loaded into each replicate PCR. Genomic DNA from unsorted PBMC was sequenced over ten immunoSEQ deep assay plates. The purified libraries were quantified using a Qubit 3.0 fluorometer, sized with a Bioanalyzer 2100, and then quantified again using the KAPA Library Quantification kit. Each immunoSEQ 96-well plate was sequenced on its own single-read 150-cycle Illumina NextSeq 550 flow cell. Processing in the source paper ran as follows. Because the immunoSEQ output included only junctional sequences and no quality scores, the filtering could not be the same as the filtering used for full-length reads. Sequences were annotated with PyIR, a Python wrapper for IgBLAST v1.9, using IMGT germline references to assign V/J genes and CDR3. Reads were removed for weak V/J assignments (E-value above 1e-6), missing CDR3, stop codons, out-of-frame junctions, or ambiguous translated residues. V3J clonotypes were defined by identical inferred V gene, J gene, and CDR3 amino acid sequence. Percentage overlap between repertoires was calculated by dividing the number of shared unique clonotypes by the size of the smaller repertoire. Three approaches were used to assess repertoire richness: RTK rarefaction, the Chao1 estimator, and Recon v2.1 estimates of unobserved clonotypes. In TCRdb, the immuneACCESS table is reduced to in-frame sequences with V and J assigned. These tables do not hold every clone; where another copy was compared, an unresolved V gene accounts for under half, and the others remain unexplained. V, J and clone size were drawn from that table, and D and trimming were deduced from the DNA. The sample data list 490,000 or so clones, and 70% to 80% of these were observed just once. In total, the top ten clones hold about an eighth of the sample.

What the research found in general, with its limitations: Sampling was restricted to blood, and TCR repertoires in tissues likely differ from the TCR repertoires found in blood. Pairwise subsampling led to the expectation that sequencing depth would affect the degree of clonotype sharing among donors. The genetic and exposure-history diversity represented was limited by the small number of donors.

The sequence links TRBV7-2 to TRBJ1-2; 7 central nucleotides agree with TRBD1. Source material: PBMCs. The TCR sequence derives from a woman in her 40s in good health. Some clones in this sample may be carry-over from other donors' samples. The CDR3 region: CASSSGTARGYTF. The DNA sequence reads TGTGCCAGCAGCTCCGGGACAGCGAGGGGCTACACCTTC. Reference TRBV7-2 and TRBJ1-2 proteins supply the regions before and after the CDR3; the full variable domain is: GAGVSQSPSNKVTEKGKDVELRCDPISGHTALYWYRQSLGQGLEFLIYFQGNSAPDKSGLPSDRFSAERTGGSVSTLTIQRTQQEDSAVYLCASSSGTARGYTFGSGTRLTVV.